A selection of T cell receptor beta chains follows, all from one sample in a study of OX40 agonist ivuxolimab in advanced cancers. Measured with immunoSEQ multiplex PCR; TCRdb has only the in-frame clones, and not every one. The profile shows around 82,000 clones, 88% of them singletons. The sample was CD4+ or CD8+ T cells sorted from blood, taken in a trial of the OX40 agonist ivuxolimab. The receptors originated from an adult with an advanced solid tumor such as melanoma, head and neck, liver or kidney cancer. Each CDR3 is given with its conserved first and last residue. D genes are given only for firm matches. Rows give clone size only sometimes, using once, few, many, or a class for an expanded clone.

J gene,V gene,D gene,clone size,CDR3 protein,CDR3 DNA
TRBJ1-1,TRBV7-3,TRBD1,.,CASSKQGNLNTEAFF,TGTGCCAGCAGTAAACAGGGGAACTTAAACACTGAAGCTTTCTTT
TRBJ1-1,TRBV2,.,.,CASSEVLAGTEAFF,TGTGCCAGCAGTGAAGTATTAGCGGGGACTGAAGCTTTCTTT
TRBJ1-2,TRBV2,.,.,CASKKGNYGYTF,TGTGCCAGCAAGAAGGGAAACTATGGCTACACCTTC
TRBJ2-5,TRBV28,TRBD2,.,CASTPRTSGYQETQYF,TGTGCCAGCACCCCACGTACTAGCGGTTACCAAGAGACCCAGTACTTC
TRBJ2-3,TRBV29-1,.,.,CSVERGGWSDTQYF,TGCAGCGTTGAAAGGGGGGGATGGTCAGATACGCAGTATTTT
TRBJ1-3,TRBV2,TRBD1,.,CALSDRGGNTIYF,TGTGCCTTATCGGACAGGGGAGGAAACACCATATATTTT
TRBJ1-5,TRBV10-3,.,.,CAIRGAPNQPQHF,TGTGCCATAAGAGGGGCACCTAATCAGCCCCAGCATTTT
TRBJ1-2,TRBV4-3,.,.,CASSSRTANYGYTF,TGCGCCAGCAGCTCCAGGACAGCGAACTATGGCTACACCTTC
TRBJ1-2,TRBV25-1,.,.,CASSPGTYYGYTF,TGTGCCAGCAGTCCAGGAACTTACTATGGCTACACCTTC
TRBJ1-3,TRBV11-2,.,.,CASSYFATGGSGNTIYF,TGTGCCAGCAGCTACTTTGCCACGGGAGGCTCTGGAAACACCATATATTTT
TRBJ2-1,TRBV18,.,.,CASSPDKPRPQFF,TGTGCCAGCTCACCCGACAAACCTCGTCCGCAGTTCTTC
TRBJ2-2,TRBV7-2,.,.,CASSFVGIGTGELFF,TGTGCCAGCAGCTTTGTCGGGATAGGCACCGGGGAGCTGTTTTTT
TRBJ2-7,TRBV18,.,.,CASSPPGRGVHEQYF,TGTGCCAGCTCACCACCGGGCAGGGGAGTCCACGAGCAGTACTTC
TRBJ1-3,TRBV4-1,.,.,CASSHYRDNGNTIYF,TGCGCCAGCAGCCATTACCGGGACAATGGAAACACCATATATTTT
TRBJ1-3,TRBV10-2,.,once,CASSDQQFFSGNTIYF,TGCGCCAGCAGTGATCAGCAGTTCTTTTCTGGAAACACCATATATTTT
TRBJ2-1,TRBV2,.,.,CASSVQGSGNEQFF,TGTGCCAGCAGTGTCCAGGGTTCGGGCAATGAGCAGTTCTTC
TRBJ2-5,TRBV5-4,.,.,CASSLTDDGGGETQYF,TGTGCCAGCAGCTTGACCGACGACGGGGGAGGAGAGACCCAGTACTTC
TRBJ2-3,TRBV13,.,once,CASSAAFRGTASDTDTQYF,TGTGCCAGCAGCGCGGCCTTCCGCGGGACAGCGTCTGACACAGATACGCAGTATTTT
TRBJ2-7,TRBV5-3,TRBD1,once,CARRPPRTGREQYF,TGTGCCAGAAGACCCCCCAGGACAGGGCGGGAGCAGTACTTC
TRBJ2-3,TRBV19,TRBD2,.,CASSAWDYPSTDTQYF,TGTGCCAGTAGTGCCTGGGACTATCCTAGCACAGATACGCAGTATTTT
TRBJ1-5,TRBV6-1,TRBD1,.,CASTDQGAQPQHF,TGTGCCAGCACGGACCAGGGGGCTCAGCCCCAGCATTTT
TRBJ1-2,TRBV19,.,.,CASNGRSKDANYGYTF,TGTGCCAGTAATGGTAGGAGCAAGGACGCTAACTATGGCTACACCTTC
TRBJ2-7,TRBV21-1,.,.,CASSKHARDRGYEQYF,TGTGCCAGCAGCAAACATGCGCGAGACAGGGGATACGAGCAGTACTTC
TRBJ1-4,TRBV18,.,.,CASSPGLATNEKLFF,TGTGCCAGCTCACCCGGGCTGGCAACTAATGAAAAACTGTTTTTT